Included here is one TCR beta chain sequence, with context. Its antigen is undetermined. The read falls 3 residues short of the CDR3 end, and the missing part is taken from the germline J gene. These data are taken from a study of T cell clonality in common variable immunodeficiency. The study, taken as a whole, reports: Patient heterogeneity in the CVID cohort limited correlations between repertoire features and clinical complications. Common variable immunodeficiency TCR beta sequences reportedly had fewer deletions and N-nucleotide insertions. Compared with controls, CVID subjects had fewer shared TCRbeta clones.

Donors gave roughly 5 to 8.5 ml heparinized peripheral whole blood. Germline V gene sequence: CDR1 SGHRS, CDR2 YFSETQ. Trimming pared 0 bases from V and 6 bases from J, leaving 7 bases between. The CDR3 covers 12 residues. Profiling relied on immunoSEQ multiplex PCR, and the TCRdb table lists in-frame clones only, not all of them. Singletons are absent from the sample, which has 15,000 to 20,000 clones. The J gene is TRBJ2-7, the V gene TRBV5-1; the D gene is possibly TRBD2 (5 bases). Sequenced sample: peripheral blood mononuclear cells. The clonotype was recovered from a human donor with common variable immunodeficiency. The sequenced part of the CDR3 DNA is TGCGCCAGCAGCTTGGCCGGACTCGAG. Protein: CASSLAGLE. The full CDR3 protein is CASSLAGLEQYF. Full variable domain (outside the CDR3, taken from reference TRBV5-1 and TRBJ2-7): KAGVTQTPRYLIKTRGQQVTLSCSPISGHRSVSWYQQTPGQGLQFLFEYFSETQRNKGNFPGRFSGRQFSNSRSEMNVSTLELGDSALYLCASSLAGLEQYFGPGTRLTVT.